Presented here are 10 T cell receptor beta chains from one specimen sequenced in a study of T cell responses to AZD1222 COVID-19 vaccine. Data came from immunoSEQ multiplex PCR; TCRdb stores just in-frame clones and leaves some out. The sample lists 95,000 to 150,000 clones; more than 75% were seen once. The sequencing used peripheral blood, collected on day 0 of AZD1222 vaccination. These receptors were collected from an adult in good health.

This chain joins TRBV6-4 and TRBJ2-4; TRBD2 matches 10 bases. This CDR3 region has 15 residues. V shed 6 bases and J 2 bases; nucleotides not matched to a gene: 4. The germline V gene encodes CDR1 MRHNA and CDR2 SNTAGT. The CDR3 region has the DNA TGTGCCAGCAGCGTACTAGCGGGACCCAAAAACATTCAGTACTTC. Protein product: CASSVLAGPKNIQYF.

The chain uses TRBV7-3 and TRBJ2-4, with 14 bases fitting TRBD2. The CDR3 totals 19 residues. CDR1 SGHTA and CDR2 FQGTGA come from the germline V gene. The trim removed 4 bases at V and 2 bases at J, leaving 10 bases unmatched. CDR3 loop: CASSSGGTSGSGTKNIQYF. Written as DNA, the CDR3 is TGTGCCAGCAGCTCGGGCGGGACTAGCGGGAGTGGGACCAAAAACATTCAGTACTTC.

The chain carries TRBV12-3 or TRBV12-4 and TRBJ2-7; no clear D. The length of the CDR3 is 13 residues. The V gene lost 3 bases and the J gene lost 2 bases, with 8 bases spanning the gap. The CDR3 region is CASSFPEAYEQYF. The CDR3 bases are TGTGCCAGCAGTTTCCCGGAAGCCTACGAGCAGTACTTC.

This clone was seen a few times. The chain employs TRBV11-2 and TRBJ2-7; 7 bases map to TRBD2. The CDR3 extends over 13 amino acids. Unmatched junction bases numbered 5, after V lost 2 bases and J lost 7 bases. Germline assignment: CDR1 SGHAT and CDR2 FQNNGV. This chain's CDR3 is CASSLRLATEQYF. CDR3 nucleotide sequence: TGTGCCAGCAGCTTACGACTAGCTACTGAGCAGTACTTC.

J is TRBJ2-7 and V is TRBV3-1 (or the pseudogene TRBV3-2), with 10 nucleotides matching TRBD1. The CDR3 spans 15 residues. From germline, CDR1 is LGHDT and CDR2 YNNKEL (reference sequence). V dropped 2 bases and J dropped 7; count of bases not matched to a gene: 8. The CDR3 sequence: CASSQPGQGKSEQYF. For the CDR3, the DNA is TGTGCCAGCAGCCAACCGGGACAGGGGAAATCGGAGCAGTACTTC.

The chain has TRBV11-3 and TRBJ2-3; 9 positions match TRBD1. CDR1 is SGHNT and CDR2 is YENEEA in the germline V gene. With V trimmed by 1 base and J by 5 bases, 1 base remained unmatched. There are 14 residues in the CDR3. This CDR3 is CASSLGQGEDTQYF. The CDR3 DNA follows: TGTGCCAGCAGCTTAGGACAGGGGGAAGATACGCAGTATTTT.

This sequence joins TRBV2 and TRBJ1-2; D is unresolved. The CDR3 spans 14 residues. V gave up 4 bases and J gave up 4 bases, with 13 bases separating them. Germline V gene data show CDR1 as SNHLY and CDR2 as FYNNEI. CDR3 sequence reads: CASSVGGFSYGYTF. The CDR3 nucleotides are TGTGCCAGCAGTGTCGGAGGGTTTTCCTATGGCTACACCTTC.

The chain links TRBV7-2 to TRBJ2-2; 13 bases map to TRBD2. The V and J ends lost 0 bases and 5 bases, in that order; junction bases with no gene match: 9. The CDR3 contains 19 residues. The germline gives CDR1 SGHTA, CDR2 FQGNSA. DNA for the CDR3: TGTGCCAGCAGCTTAGCTTATGGACTAGCGGGAGTAGTTACCGGGGAGCTGTTTTTT. Amino acid sequence: CASSLAYGLAGVVTGELFF.

V is TRBV14 and J is TRBJ2-5; no firm D call. The CDR3 length is 13 residues. The V gene lost 1 base and the J gene lost 4 bases, with 7 bases spanning the gap. Looked up from germline, CDR1 is SGHDN and CDR2 is FVKESK. The CDR3 nucleotides are TGTGCCAGCAGCCAAGTGGCAGTAGAGACCCAGTACTTC. Translation: CASSQVAVETQYF.

The rearrangement links TRBV27 to TRBJ2-7; D is possibly TRBD1 or TRBD2 (6 bases each). V lost 4 bases, J lost 0 bases, and 16 bases lay in between. Looked up from germline, CDR1 is MNHEY and CDR2 is SMNVEV (reference sequence). This CDR3 has 16 amino acids. As DNA, the CDR3 is TGTGCCAGCAGTTCCCCGTGGGGGGCGAACTCCTACGAGCAGTACTTC. This gives the protein CASSSPWGANSYEQYF.